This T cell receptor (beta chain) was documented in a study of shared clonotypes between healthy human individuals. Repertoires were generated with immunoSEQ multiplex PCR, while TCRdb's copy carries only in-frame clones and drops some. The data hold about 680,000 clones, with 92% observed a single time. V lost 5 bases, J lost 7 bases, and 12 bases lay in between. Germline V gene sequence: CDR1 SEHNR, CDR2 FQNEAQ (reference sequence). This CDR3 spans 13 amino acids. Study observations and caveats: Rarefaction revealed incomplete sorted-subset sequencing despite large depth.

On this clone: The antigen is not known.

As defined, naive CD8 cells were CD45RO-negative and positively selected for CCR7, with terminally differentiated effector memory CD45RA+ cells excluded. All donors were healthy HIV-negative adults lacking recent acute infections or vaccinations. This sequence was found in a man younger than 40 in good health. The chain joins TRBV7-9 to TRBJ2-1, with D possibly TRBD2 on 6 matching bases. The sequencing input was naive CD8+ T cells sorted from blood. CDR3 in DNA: TGTGCCAGCAGCCCACGGAGGGAGAATGAGCAGTTCTTC. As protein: CASSPRRENEQFF. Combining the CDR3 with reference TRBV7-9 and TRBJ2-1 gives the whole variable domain DTGVSQNPRHKITKRGQNVTFRCDPISEHNRLYWYRQTLGQGPEFLTYFQNEAQLEKSRLLSDRFSAERPKGSFSTLEIQRTEQGDSAMYLCASSPRRENEQFFGPGTRLTVL.